Listed here are 2 T cell receptor beta chains from one sample, sequenced in a study of breast tumors, draining lymph nodes, adjacent tissues. MiXCR, run by TCRdb on the multiplex PCR reads, gives a single entry per CDR3 protein. In the table there are about 130,000 distinct CDR3 sequences, nearly 20% of which are singletons. Axillary draining lymph nodes of breast cancer patients supplied the node samples. Sequenced material: axillary lymph node tissue. The receptors stem from a female donor with breast cancer. Some clones in this sample may be carry-over from other donors' samples.

On this clonotype itself: This may stem from a read error, because a much larger clone lies one nucleotide away. This chain links TRBV20-1 with TRBJ1-5; D unresolved. The V gene's germline CDR1 is DFQATT and CDR2 SNEGSKA (reference sequence). V dropped 5 bases and J dropped 2 bases, with 13 bases sitting between them. CDR3 length equals 14 residues. The CDR3 protein is CSAPDGNRNQPQHF. The CDR3 DNA reads as TGCAGTGCTCCCGACGGGAATCGCAATCAGCCCCAGCATTTT.

The chain carries TRBV20-1 and TRBJ2-7; 10 bases are a match to TRBD2. The V gene's germline CDR1 is DFQATT and CDR2 SNEGSKA (reference sequence). J was trimmed by 2 bases and V by 6 bases; bases with no gene match: 7. The CDR3 runs to 14 residues. CDR3 region: CSAIGTSDPYEQYF. CDR3 sequence (DNA): TGCAGTGCAATAGGGACTAGCGATCCCTACGAGCAGTACTTC.